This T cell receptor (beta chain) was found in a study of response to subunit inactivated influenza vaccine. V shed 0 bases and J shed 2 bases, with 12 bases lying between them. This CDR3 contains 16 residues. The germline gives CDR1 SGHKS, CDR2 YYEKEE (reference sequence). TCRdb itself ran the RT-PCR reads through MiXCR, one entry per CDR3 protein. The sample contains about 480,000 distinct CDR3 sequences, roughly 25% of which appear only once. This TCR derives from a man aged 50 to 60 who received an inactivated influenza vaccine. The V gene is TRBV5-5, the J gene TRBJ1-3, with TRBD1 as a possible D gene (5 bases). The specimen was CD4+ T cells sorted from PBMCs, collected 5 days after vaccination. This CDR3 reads CASSLAGTETGNTIYF. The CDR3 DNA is TGTGCCAGCAGCTTGGCCGGGACGGAAACTGGAAACACCATATATTTT.